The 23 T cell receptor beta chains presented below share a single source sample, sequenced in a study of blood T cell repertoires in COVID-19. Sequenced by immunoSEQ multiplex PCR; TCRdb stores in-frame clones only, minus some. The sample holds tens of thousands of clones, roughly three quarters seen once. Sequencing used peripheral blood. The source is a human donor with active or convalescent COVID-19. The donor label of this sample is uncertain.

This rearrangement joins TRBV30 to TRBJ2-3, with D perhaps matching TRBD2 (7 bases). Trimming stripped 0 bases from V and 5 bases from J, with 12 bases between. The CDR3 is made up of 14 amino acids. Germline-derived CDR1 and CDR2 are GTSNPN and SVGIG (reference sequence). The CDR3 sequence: CAWSVGGAEDTQYF. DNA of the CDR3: TGTGCCTGGAGTGTTGGGGGGGCGGAAGATACGCAGTATTTT.

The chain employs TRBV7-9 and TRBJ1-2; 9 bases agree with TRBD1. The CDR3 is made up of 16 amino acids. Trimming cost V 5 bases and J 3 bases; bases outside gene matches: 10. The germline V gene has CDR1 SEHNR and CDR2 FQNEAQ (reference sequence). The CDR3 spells CASSQAVTGGDYGYTF. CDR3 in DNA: TGTGCCAGCAGCCAGGCGGTGACAGGGGGGGACTATGGCTACACCTTC.

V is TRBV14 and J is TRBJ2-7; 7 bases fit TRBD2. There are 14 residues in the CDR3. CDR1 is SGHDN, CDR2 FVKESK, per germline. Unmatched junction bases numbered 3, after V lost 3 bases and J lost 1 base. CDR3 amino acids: CASSQGTTSYEQYF. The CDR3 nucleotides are TGTGCCAGCAGCCAGGGGACTACTTCCTACGAGCAGTACTTC.

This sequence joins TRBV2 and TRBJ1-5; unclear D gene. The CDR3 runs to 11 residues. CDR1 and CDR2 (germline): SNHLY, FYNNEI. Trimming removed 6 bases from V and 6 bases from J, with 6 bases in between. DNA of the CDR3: TGTGCCAGCAGGGGGAGTCAGCCCCAGCATTTT. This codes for CASRGSQPQHF.

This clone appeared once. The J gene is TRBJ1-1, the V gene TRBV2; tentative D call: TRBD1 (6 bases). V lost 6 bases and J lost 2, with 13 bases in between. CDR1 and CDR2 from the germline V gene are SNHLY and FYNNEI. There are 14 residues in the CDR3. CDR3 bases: TGTGCCAGCAGACACACAGGGCGAAACACTGAAGCTTTCTTT. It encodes CASRHTGRNTEAFF.

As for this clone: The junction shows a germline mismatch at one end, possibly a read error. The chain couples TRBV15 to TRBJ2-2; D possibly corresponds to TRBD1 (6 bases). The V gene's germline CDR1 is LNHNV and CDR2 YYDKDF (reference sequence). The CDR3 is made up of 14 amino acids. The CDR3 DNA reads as TGTGCCACCAGCAAAACAGGGAACGCCGGGGAGCTGTTTTTT. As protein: CATSKTGNAGELFF.

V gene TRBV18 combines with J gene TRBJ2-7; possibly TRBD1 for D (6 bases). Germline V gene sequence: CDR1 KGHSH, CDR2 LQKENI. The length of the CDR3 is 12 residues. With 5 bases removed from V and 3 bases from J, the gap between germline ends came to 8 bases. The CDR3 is CASSTGFYEQYF. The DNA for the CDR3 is TGTGCCAGCTCAACAGGGTTCTACGAGCAGTACTTC. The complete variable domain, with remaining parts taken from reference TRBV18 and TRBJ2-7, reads NAGVMQNPRHLVRRRGQEARLRCSPMKGHSHVYWYRQLPEEGLKFMVYLQKENIIDESGMPKERFSAEFPKEGPSILRIQQVVRGDSAAYFCASSTGFYEQYFGPGTRLTVT.

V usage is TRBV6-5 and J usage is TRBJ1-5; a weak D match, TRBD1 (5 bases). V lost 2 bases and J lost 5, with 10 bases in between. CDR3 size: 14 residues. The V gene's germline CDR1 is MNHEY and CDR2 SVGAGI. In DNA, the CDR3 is TGTGCCAGCAGTTACCGCGACAGTTATCAGCCCCAGCATTTT. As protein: CASSYRDSYQPQHF.

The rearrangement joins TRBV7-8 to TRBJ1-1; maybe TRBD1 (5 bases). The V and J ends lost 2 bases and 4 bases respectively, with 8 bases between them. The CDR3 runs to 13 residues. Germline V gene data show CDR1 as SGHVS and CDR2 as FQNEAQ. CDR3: CASSLPGGTEAFF. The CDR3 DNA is TGTGCCAGCAGCTTACCCGGGGGCACTGAAGCTTTCTTT.

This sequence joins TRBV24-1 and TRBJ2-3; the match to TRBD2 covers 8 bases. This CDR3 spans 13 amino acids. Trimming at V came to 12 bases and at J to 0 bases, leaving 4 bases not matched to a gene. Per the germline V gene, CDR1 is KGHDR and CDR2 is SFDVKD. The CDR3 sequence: CAASGSSTDTQYF. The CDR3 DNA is TGTGCCGCTAGCGGGTCTAGCACAGATACGCAGTATTTT.

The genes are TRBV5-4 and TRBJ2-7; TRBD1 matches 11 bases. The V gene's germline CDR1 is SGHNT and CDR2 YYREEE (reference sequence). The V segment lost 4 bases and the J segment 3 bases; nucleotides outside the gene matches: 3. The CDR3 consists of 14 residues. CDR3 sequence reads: CASSTDRGLYEQYF. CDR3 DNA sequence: TGTGCCAGCAGCACGGACAGGGGGCTCTACGAGCAGTACTTC.

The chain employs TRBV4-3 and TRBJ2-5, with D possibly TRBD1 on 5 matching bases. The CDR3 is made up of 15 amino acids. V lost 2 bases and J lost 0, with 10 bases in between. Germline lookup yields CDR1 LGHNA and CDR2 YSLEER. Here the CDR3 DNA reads TGCGCCAGCAGCCAACAGGGCCGCAACCAAGAGACCCAGTACTTC. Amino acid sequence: CASSQQGRNQETQYF.

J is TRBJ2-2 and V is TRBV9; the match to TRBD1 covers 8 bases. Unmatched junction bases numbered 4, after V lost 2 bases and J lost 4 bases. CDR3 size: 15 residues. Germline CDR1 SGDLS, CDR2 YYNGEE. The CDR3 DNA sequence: TGTGCCAGCAGCGTCAGACAGGGGACCACCGGGGAGCTGTTTTTT. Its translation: CASSVRQGTTGELFF. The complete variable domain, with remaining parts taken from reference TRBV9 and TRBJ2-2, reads DSGVTQTPKHLITATGQRVTLRCSPRSGDLSVYWYQQSLDQGLQFLIQYYNGEERAKGNILERFSAQQFPDLHSELNLSSLELGDSALYFCASSVRQGTTGELFFGEGSRLTVL.

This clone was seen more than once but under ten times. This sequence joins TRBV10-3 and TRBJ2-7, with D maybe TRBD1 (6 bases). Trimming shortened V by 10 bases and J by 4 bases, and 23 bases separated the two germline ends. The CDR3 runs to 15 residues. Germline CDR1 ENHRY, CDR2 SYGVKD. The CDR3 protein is CATTPNRDTSYEQYF. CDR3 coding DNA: TGTGCCACCACTCCCAATCGGGACACCTCTTACGAGCAGTACTTC.

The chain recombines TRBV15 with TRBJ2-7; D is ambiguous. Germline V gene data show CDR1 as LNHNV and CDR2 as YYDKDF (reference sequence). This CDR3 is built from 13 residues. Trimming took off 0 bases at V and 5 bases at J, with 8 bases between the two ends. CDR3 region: CATSRDRQDEQYF. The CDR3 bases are TGTGCCACCAGCAGAGATCGGCAGGACGAGCAGTACTTC.

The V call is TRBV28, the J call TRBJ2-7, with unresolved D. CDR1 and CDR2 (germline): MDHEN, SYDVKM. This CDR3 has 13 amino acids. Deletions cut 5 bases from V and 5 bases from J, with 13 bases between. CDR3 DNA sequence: TGTGCCAGCAGTGGAACCCCTGAGGACGAGCAGTACTTC. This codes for CASSGTPEDEQYF.

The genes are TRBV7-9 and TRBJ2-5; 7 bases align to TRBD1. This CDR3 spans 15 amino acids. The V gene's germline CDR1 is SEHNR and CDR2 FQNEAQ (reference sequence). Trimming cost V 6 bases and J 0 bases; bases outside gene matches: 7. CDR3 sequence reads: CASRRWDSYQETQYF. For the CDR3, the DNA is TGTGCCAGCAGGCGGTGGGACAGCTACCAAGAGACCCAGTACTTC.

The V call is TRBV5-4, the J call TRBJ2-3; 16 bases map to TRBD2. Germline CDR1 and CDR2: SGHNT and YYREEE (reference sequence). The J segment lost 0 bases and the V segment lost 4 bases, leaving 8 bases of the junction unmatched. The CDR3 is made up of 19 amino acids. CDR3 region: CASSQGLAGGWASTDTQYF. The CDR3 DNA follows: TGTGCCAGCAGCCAGGGACTAGCGGGAGGGTGGGCTAGCACAGATACGCAGTATTTT.

For the CDR3, the DNA is TGTGCCAGCAGTTCAGGCGGGGTTGAGACCCAGTACTTC. This sequence encodes CASSSGGVETQYF. V and J are TRBV28 and TRBJ2-5, with D tentatively TRBD2 (6 bases). Per germline, CDR1 MDHEN and CDR2 SYDVKM. The CDR3 sequence is 13 residues long. Between the trimmed V and J ends, which lost 4 bases and 5 bases, there was a span of 11 bases. Complete variable domain (other parts from reference TRBV28 and TRBJ2-5): DVKVTQSSRYLVKRTGEKVFLECVQDMDHENMFWYRQDPGLGLRLIYFSYDVKMKEKGDIPEGYSVSREKKERFSLILESASTNQTSMYLCASSSGGVETQYFGPGTRLLVL.

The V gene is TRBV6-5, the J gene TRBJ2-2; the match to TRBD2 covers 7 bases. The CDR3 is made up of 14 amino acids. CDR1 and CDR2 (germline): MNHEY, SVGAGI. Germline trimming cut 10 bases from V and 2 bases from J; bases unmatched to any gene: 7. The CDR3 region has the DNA TGTGCCATCTCCCGGGACTATAACACCGGGGAGCTGTTTTTT. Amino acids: CAISRDYNTGELFF.

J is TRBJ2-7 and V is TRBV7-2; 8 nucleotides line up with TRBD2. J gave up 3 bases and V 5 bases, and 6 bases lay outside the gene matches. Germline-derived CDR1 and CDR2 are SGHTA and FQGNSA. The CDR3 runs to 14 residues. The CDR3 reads CASSHLAGGYEQYF. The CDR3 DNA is TGTGCCAGCAGCCATTTGGCGGGAGGCTACGAGCAGTACTTC.

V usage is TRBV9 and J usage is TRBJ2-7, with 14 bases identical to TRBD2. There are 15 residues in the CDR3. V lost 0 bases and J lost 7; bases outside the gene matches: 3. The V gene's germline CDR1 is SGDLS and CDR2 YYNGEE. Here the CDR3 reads CASSVVGLAGGEQYF. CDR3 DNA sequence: TGTGCCAGCAGCGTAGTCGGACTAGCGGGAGGTGAGCAGTACTTC.

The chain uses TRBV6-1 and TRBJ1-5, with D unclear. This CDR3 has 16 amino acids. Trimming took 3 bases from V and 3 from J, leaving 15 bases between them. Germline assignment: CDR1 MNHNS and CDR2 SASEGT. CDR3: CASSDPRGYLNQPQHF. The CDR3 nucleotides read TGTGCCAGCAGTGACCCCCGAGGCTACCTCAATCAGCCCCAGCATTTT.